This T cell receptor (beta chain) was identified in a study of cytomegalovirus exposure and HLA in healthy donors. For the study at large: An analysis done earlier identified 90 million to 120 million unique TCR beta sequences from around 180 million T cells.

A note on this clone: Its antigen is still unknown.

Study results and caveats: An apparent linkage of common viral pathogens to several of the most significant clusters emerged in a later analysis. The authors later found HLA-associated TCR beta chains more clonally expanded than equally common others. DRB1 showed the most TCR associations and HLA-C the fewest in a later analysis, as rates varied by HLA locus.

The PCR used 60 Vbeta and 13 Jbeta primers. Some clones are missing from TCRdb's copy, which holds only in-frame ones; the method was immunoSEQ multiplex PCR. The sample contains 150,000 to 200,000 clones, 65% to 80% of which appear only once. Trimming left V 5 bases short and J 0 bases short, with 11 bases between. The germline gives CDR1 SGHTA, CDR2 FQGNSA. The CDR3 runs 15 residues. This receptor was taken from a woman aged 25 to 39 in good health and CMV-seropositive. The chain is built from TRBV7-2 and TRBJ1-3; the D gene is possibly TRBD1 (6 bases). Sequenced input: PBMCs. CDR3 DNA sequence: TGTGCCAGCAGCGGAGGACAGAGCTCTGGAAACACCATATATTTT. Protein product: CASSGGQSSGNTIYF.